This TCR beta chain was identified in a study of cytomegalovirus exposure and HLA in healthy donors. 13 Jbeta primers and 60 Vbeta primers were used for the PCR. Some clones are missing from TCRdb's copy, which holds only in-frame ones; the method was immunoSEQ multiplex PCR. The data show 160,000 or so clones, 70% to 85% seen once. Trimming removed 6 bases from V and 4 bases from J; junction bases left unmatched: 3. Germline CDR1 and CDR2: LNHDA and SQIVND (reference sequence). This CDR3 comprises 13 residues. V is TRBV19 and J is TRBJ1-2, with TRBD1 matching 9 bases. This receptor was obtained from a man aged 35-49 years in good health and CMV-seronegative. The sample consisted of PBMCs. This chain's CDR3 is CASSPDRGYGYTF. For the CDR3, the DNA is TGTGCCAGTAGCCCGGACAGGGGCTATGGCTACACCTTC.